The rows below give T cell receptor beta chains drawn from one sample of a study of T cells after yellow fever vaccination. Each CDR3 protein is one row after TCRdb ran MiXCR on the 5' RACE reads. The sample yields about 25,000 distinct CDR3 sequences, about 3.2% seen once. The source was PBMCs, either bulk or a sorted T-cell subset (CD4+, CD8+, memory, or dextramer-sorted; not recorded which), collected roughly 45 days after the first yellow fever vaccination. All receptors derive from a man between 18 and 35 years old who received the YFV17D yellow fever vaccine. The CDR3 runs from the conserved cysteine through the conserved F or W. The order of the fields is CDR3 length, D gene, V gene, J gene, clone size, CDR3 protein, CDR3 DNA. D genes are given only for firm matches. Only part of the rows carry a size: once, few, many, or a class if the clone is expanded.

length: 13
D: NA
V: TRBV12-3/TRBV12-4
J: TRBJ1-4
size: many
CDR3: CASSLHGSEKLFF
DNA: TGTGCCAGCAGTTTACATGGGAGCGAAAAACTGTTTTTT

length: 13
D: NA
V: TRBV7-3
J: TRBJ2-2
size: many
CDR3: CASSPPGAGELFF
DNA: TGTGCCAGCAGCCCCCCTGGGGCCGGGGAGCTGTTTTTT

length: 14
D: TRBD1
V: TRBV30
J: TRBJ2-2
size: many
CDR3: CAWSPGQGNGELFF
DNA: TGTGCCTGGAGTCCGGGACAGGGGAACGGGGAGCTGTTTTTT

length: 14
D: TRBD1
V: TRBV3-1
J: TRBJ2-4
size: NA
CDR3: CASSQEWDSGIHYF
DNA: TGTGCCAGCAGCCAAGAATGGGACAGTGGGATTCATTACTTC

length: 15
D: TRBD2
V: TRBV20-1
J: TRBJ2-1
size: many
CDR3: CSASDPSGGNGEQFF
DNA: TGCAGTGCTAGTGACCCTAGCGGGGGGAACGGTGAGCAGTTCTTC

length: 18
D: TRBD2
V: TRBV11-2
J: TRBJ2-1
size: many
CDR3: CASSLEALAGGSRPEQFF
DNA: TGTGCCAGCAGCTTAGAGGCACTAGCGGGGGGGTCGAGACCCGAGCAGTTCTTC

length: 19
D: NA
V: TRBV5-4
J: TRBJ1-6
size: few
CDR3: CASSFALRAGEANNSPLHF
DNA: TGTGCCAGCAGCTTTGCTCTACGGGCGGGGGAGGCCAATAATTCACCCCTCCACTTT

length: 13
D: NA
V: TRBV5-1
J: TRBJ2-3
size: many
CDR3: CASSSGTRDTQYF
DNA: TGCGCCAGCAGCAGTGGGACTCGAGATACGCAGTATTTT

length: 15
D: TRBD1
V: TRBV5-1
J: TRBJ2-5
size: medium-sized
CDR3: CASSRAGTVQETQYF
DNA: TGCGCCAGCAGCCGAGCCGGGACAGTACAAGAGACCCAGTACTTC

length: 18
D: TRBD1
V: TRBV7-8
J: TRBJ1-5
size: many
CDR3: CASSPRDRSGYSNQPQHF
DNA: TGTGCCAGCAGCCCCAGGGACAGGAGTGGATATAGCAATCAGCCCCAGCATTTT

length: 16
D: TRBD1
V: TRBV4-1
J: TRBJ1-2
size: many
CDR3: CASSPRGWDRADGYTF
DNA: TGCGCCAGCAGCCCCCGAGGATGGGACAGGGCCGATGGCTACACCTTC

length: 14
D: NA
V: TRBV5-4
J: TRBJ2-3
size: many
CDR3: CASSLRGGKDTQYF
DNA: TGTGCCAGCAGCTTGAGGGGAGGCAAGGATACGCAGTATTTT

length: 15
D: NA
V: TRBV5-1
J: TRBJ2-3
size: medium-sized
CDR3: CASSLVSGGRDTQYF
DNA: TGCGCCAGCAGCTTGGTTTCCGGGGGACGGGATACGCAGTATTTT

length: 12
D: TRBD1
V: TRBV15
J: TRBJ1-2
size: many
CDR3: CATSRQGYGYTF
DNA: TGTGCCACCAGCCGACAGGGTTATGGCTACACCTTC

length: 15
D: TRBD1
V: TRBV6-5
J: TRBJ1-2
size: many
CDR3: CASSYPATGDGGYTF
DNA: TGTGCCAGCAGTTACCCCGCGACAGGGGATGGGGGCTACACCTTC

length: 15
D: TRBD2
V: TRBV19
J: TRBJ2-1
size: many
CDR3: CASSIRRGGRDEQFF
DNA: TGTGCCAGTAGTATCAGGCGGGGGGGCAGGGATGAGCAGTTCTTC

length: 12
D: NA
V: TRBV28
J: TRBJ1-1
size: many
CDR3: CASITAHTEAFF
DNA: TGTGCCAGCATCACAGCTCACACTGAAGCTTTCTTT

length: 10
D: NA
V: TRBV2
J: TRBJ2-5
size: many
CDR3: CASTLGVQYF
DNA: TGTGCCAGCACCCTGGGGGTCCAGTACTTC

length: 12
D: TRBD2
V: TRBV20-1
J: TRBJ2-4
size: medium-sized
CDR3: CSAATSAGIQYF
DNA: TGCAGTGCCGCAACTAGCGCGGGCATTCAGTACTTC

length: 13
D: NA
V: TRBV7-2
J: TRBJ1-5
size: many
CDR3: CASSLVANQPQHF
DNA: TGTGCCAGCAGCTTAGTAGCCAATCAGCCCCAGCATTTT